The 9 T cell receptor beta chains given below trace back to one sample, sequenced in a study of shared clonotypes between healthy human individuals. Only in-frame clones appear in the TCRdb table, and some are missing; sequencing was by immunoSEQ multiplex PCR. Here the sample spans millions of clones, over 85% being singletons. Naive CD8 cells were CD45RO-negative, positively selected for CCR7, excluding terminally differentiated effector memory CD45RA+ cells. The sample consisted of naive CD8+ T cells sorted from blood. The receptors were sampled from a man aged 18-30 years in good health.

This clone was detected a few times. The CDR3: CASSNAGGDVYGYTF. The CDR3 DNA sequence: TGTGCCAGCAGCAATGCAGGGGGCGACGTCTATGGCTACACCTTC. The chain combines TRBV7-9 with TRBJ1-2, with 8 bases identical to TRBD1. This CDR3 comprises 15 residues. CDR1 and CDR2 from the germline V gene are SEHNR and FQNEAQ (reference sequence). Trimming took 5 bases from V and 4 from J; bases not matched to a gene: 9.

The J gene is TRBJ2-1, the V gene TRBV11-2, with 9 positions matching TRBD2. The CDR3 runs to 15 residues. The ends lost 5 bases at V and 6 bases at J; junction bases unmatched: 8. CDR1 SGHAT and CDR2 FQNNGV come from the germline V gene. CDR3: CASSGPGLASNEQFF. The DNA of the CDR3 is TGTGCCAGCAGCGGACCGGGACTAGCCTCCAATGAGCAGTTCTTC.

This chain uses TRBV29-1 with TRBJ1-2, with unresolved D. The V and J ends lost 4 bases and 3 bases respectively, with 12 bases between them. Germline CDR1 reads SQVTM; CDR2 reads ANQGSEA. The CDR3 sequence is 13 residues long. The CDR3 here is CSVVMDGDYGYTF. The CDR3 region has the DNA TGCAGCGTTGTGATGGACGGGGACTATGGCTACACCTTC.

V gene TRBV5-4 combines with J gene TRBJ2-5; 7 bases are a match to TRBD2. Germline V gene sequence: CDR1 SGHNT, CDR2 YYREEE (reference sequence). The ends lost 2 bases at V and 3 bases at J; junction bases unmatched: 4. The CDR3 is 14 residues long. The CDR3 DNA follows: TGTGCCAGCAGCTTAAGGACTAGGGAAGAGACCCAGTACTTC. It translates to CASSLRTREETQYF.

This sequence joins TRBV6-5 and TRBJ2-7; D is undetermined. The germline CDR1 and CDR2 sequences are MNHEY and SVGAGI. The CDR3 length is 13 residues. Deletions cut 5 bases from V and 4 bases from J, with 12 bases between. The CDR3 DNA follows: TGTGCCAGCAGTAAACAACTGTCGTACGAGCAGTACTTC. It encodes CASSKQLSYEQYF.

The chain carries TRBV2 and TRBJ1-1; perhaps TRBD1 as D (5 bases). Germline-derived CDR1 and CDR2 are SNHLY and FYNNEI. There are 12 residues in the CDR3. Trimming stripped 4 bases from V and 8 bases from J, with 11 bases between. CDR3 sequence reads: CASSGGGAEAFF. The CDR3 DNA follows: TGTGCCAGCAGTGGGGGGGGAGCCGAAGCTTTCTTT. The full variable domain, in which reference TRBV2 and TRBJ1-1 provide the parts outside the CDR3, is EPEVTQTPSHQVTQMGQEVILRCVPISNHLYFYWYRQILGQKVEFLVSFYNNEISEKSEIFDDQFSVERPDGSNFTLKIRSTKLEDSAMYFCASSGGGAEAFFGQGTRLTVV.

The chain carries TRBV30 and TRBJ1-3, with 9 bases aligning to TRBD1. In germline, CDR1 is GTSNPN, CDR2 SVGIG (reference sequence). This CDR3 has 14 amino acids. The J segment lost 4 bases and the V segment lost 8 bases, leaving 9 bases of the junction unmatched. Here the CDR3 reads CAGTGPAGGNTIYF. CDR3 bases: TGTGCCGGGACAGGGCCCGCCGGGGGAAACACCATATATTTT.

This chain uses TRBV5-4 with TRBJ2-1; 8 positions match TRBD1. Germline CDR1 is SGHNT and CDR2 is YYREEE (reference sequence). J lost 9 bases, V lost 2 bases, and 4 bases had no gene match. The CDR3 has 13 amino acids. The CDR3 DNA sequence: TGTGCCAGCAGCTTCCAGGGGGCTGGTGAGCAGTTCTTC. Amino acids: CASSFQGAGEQFF.

J is TRBJ2-2 and V is TRBV2; D unclear. CDR1 SNHLY and CDR2 FYNNEI come from the germline V gene. The CDR3 totals 11 residues. Between the trimmed V and J ends, which lost 11 bases and 3 bases, there was a span of 7 bases. The CDR3 region has the DNA TGTGCCGCTGAGGACACCGGGGAGCTGTTTTTT. As protein: CAAEDTGELFF.